Following are 19 T cell receptor beta chains from one sample sequenced in a study of T cells in Graves' hyperthyroidism and ophthalmopathy. TCR beta CDR3 regions were amplified from RNA. First-round RT-PCR of the TCR CDR3 relied on the HTBI primer set. In TCRdb, the multiplex PCR reads were re-called with MiXCR into one record per CDR3 protein. The sample lists about 420,000 distinct CDR3 sequences; about an eighth were seen once. Sequences were obtained from blood. The source of these receptors is a woman between 18 and 29 years old with Graves' hyperthyroidism.

A remark on this clonotype: The germline gene is not matched at one end of the junction; a read error may be the cause. The chain joins TRBV6-9 to TRBJ2-7; 9 bases match TRBD1. Germline V lookup: CDR1 MNHGY, CDR2 SVAAGI. The CDR3 loop spans 13 amino acids. In nucleotides, the CDR3 is TGTGCCAGCAGTTCGGGACAGGGCTACGGGCAGTACTTC. Its translation: CASSSGQGYGQYF.

A word on this clonotype: A much larger clone is a single base away; this may be a read error. This rearrangement joins TRBV11-1 to TRBJ2-7, with D possibly matching TRBD2 (5 bases). The CDR3 consists of 14 residues. Germline V lookup: CDR1 SGHAT, CDR2 FQDESV (reference sequence). The CDR3 reads CAGSTREGIYEQYF. DNA for the CDR3: TGTGCCGGCAGCACCCGAGAGGGAATCTACGAGCAGTACTTC.

The table lists this clonotype with many counts. This chain connects TRBV28 to TRBJ1-5; possibly TRBD1 for D (6 bases). The CDR3 has 16 residues. Deletions cut 5 bases from V and 6 bases from J, with 20 bases between. Germline assignment: CDR1 MDHEN and CDR2 SYDVKM. The CDR3 loop is CASSEKQGAPFQPQHF. CDR3 coding DNA: TGTGCCAGCAGTGAAAAACAGGGAGCGCCTTTTCAGCCCCAGCATTTT.

The chain couples TRBV4-1 to TRBJ1-6, with TRBD1 matching 7 bases. The CDR3 spans 17 residues. Germline V gives CDR1 MGHRA, CDR2 YSYEKL. The J segment lost 0 bases and the V segment lost 1 base, leaving 3 bases of the junction unmatched. CDR3 sequence reads: CASSQGAGGSYNSPLHF. As DNA, the CDR3 is TGCGCCAGCAGCCAAGGCGCAGGGGGCTCCTATAATTCACCCCTCCACTTT.

The rearrangement links TRBV6-2 or TRBV6-3 to TRBJ2-7, with TRBD1 matching over 8 bases. Looked up from germline, CDR1 is MNHEY and CDR2 is SVGEGT. The ends lost 6 bases at V and 3 bases at J; junction bases unmatched: 4. The CDR3 has 13 amino acids. CDR3 sequence reads: CASRDRGGYEQYF. CDR3 DNA: TGTGCCAGCAGAGACAGGGGCGGCTACGAGCAGTACTTC.

The sample holds many counts of this clonotype. The J gene is TRBJ1-1, the V gene TRBV12-3 or TRBV12-4; tentative D call: TRBD1 (5 bases). The V end was cut by 2 bases, the J end by 5 bases, with 12 bases between. The CDR3 totals 14 residues. This CDR3 reads CASSLNGAATEAFF. CDR3 nucleotide sequence: TGTGCCAGCAGTTTAAATGGGGCGGCTACTGAAGCTTTCTTT.

In this sample, this clonotype turned up many times. This chain connects TRBV7-9 to TRBJ2-7; 8 nucleotides agree with TRBD2. Germline V lookup: CDR1 SEHNR, CDR2 FQNEAQ (reference sequence). The CDR3 runs to 14 residues. J lost 4 bases, V lost 4 bases, and 6 bases had no gene match. In DNA, the CDR3 is TGTGCCAGCAGCTCCGGGAGGGGGTGGTACGAGCAGTACTTC. Translation: CASSSGRGWYEQYF.

This clonotype was counted at least ten times. J is TRBJ2-1 and V is TRBV28; tentatively, D is TRBD1 (5 bases). The CDR3 totals 13 residues. Trimming took off 6 bases at V and 12 bases at J, with 18 bases between the two ends. Germline V CDR1 and CDR2: MDHEN, SYDVKM. The CDR3 nucleotides read TGTGCCAGCAGCCGCCACGACAGTTTAGGGCAGTTCTTC. Protein product: CASSRHDSLGQFF.

The chain recombines TRBV19 with TRBJ1-1, with D uncertain. The V gene lost 7 bases and the J gene lost 3 bases, with 9 bases spanning the gap. Germline V gene sequence: CDR1 LNHDA, CDR2 SQIVND (reference sequence). The CDR3 sequence is 12 residues long. The CDR3 is CASTTTYTEAFF. CDR3 bases: TGTGCCAGTACCACAACTTACACTGAAGCTTTCTTT.

This clonotype was observed many times. J is TRBJ1-1 and V is TRBV7-6; no firm D call. This CDR3 contains 15 residues. Germline-derived CDR1 and CDR2 are SGHVS and FNYEAQ. The ends were cut back, 1 base at V and 4 bases at J, with 13 bases in the middle. In nucleotides, the CDR3 is TGTGCCAGCAGCTTAGGAGGTGGCGGTTCCACTGAAGCTTTCTTT. Translated, it gives CASSLGGGGSTEAFF.

The chain employs TRBV30 and TRBJ1-2; 7 positions match TRBD1. The CDR3 is made up of 15 amino acids. V trimming: 2 bases; J trimming: 4 bases; junction bases outside the gene matches: 10. From germline, CDR1 is GTSNPN and CDR2 SVGIG (reference sequence). The CDR3 DNA follows: TGTGCCTGGAGTAAGGCGGCAGGGGGTGTCTATGGCTACACCTTC. Its protein product is CAWSKAAGGVYGYTF.

In this sample, this clonotype turned up many times. V and J are TRBV12-3 or TRBV12-4 and TRBJ2-3, with D perhaps being TRBD1 or TRBD2 (5 bases each). V was shortened by 2 bases and J by 0 bases, with 15 bases between the two germline ends. CDR3 length: 17 residues. The CDR3: CASSLLVGTSSTDTQYF. In DNA, the CDR3 is TGTGCCAGCAGTTTACTAGTTGGGACGTCTAGCACAGATACGCAGTATTTT.

This clonotype has a count of ten or more. V usage is TRBV6-1 and J usage is TRBJ2-7; D is possibly TRBD2 (6 bases). Trimming shortened V by 6 bases and J by 7 bases, and 22 bases separated the two germline ends. This CDR3 has 15 amino acids. The germline V gene encodes CDR1 MNHNS and CDR2 SASEGT. In DNA form, the CDR3 reads TGTGCCAGCAGAAACGGGCTCCATGGGGCGGGGGAGCAGTACTTC. Translated: CASRNGLHGAGEQYF.

The table lists this clonotype with many counts. The V call is TRBV30, the J call TRBJ1-2, with TRBD1 as a possible D gene (5 bases). Looked up from germline, CDR1 is GTSNPN and CDR2 is SVGIG (reference sequence). Trimming took off 3 bases at V and 4 bases at J, with 15 bases between the two ends. There are 14 residues in the CDR3. CDR3 sequence (DNA): TGTGCCTGGAGCGCACAGGTATCGATCTATGGCTACACCTTC. This gives the protein CAWSAQVSIYGYTF.

The chain combines TRBV10-2 with TRBJ1-6, with D possibly TRBD1 on 6 matching bases. Trimming cost V 5 bases and J 6 bases, with 11 bases left between them. Germline V gene sequence: CDR1 WSHSY, CDR2 SAAADI. This CDR3 region has 14 residues. The CDR3 loop is CASSSGTTNSPLHF. CDR3 coding DNA: TGCGCCAGCAGTAGTGGGACAACTAATTCACCCCTCCACTTT.

This clonotype was recorded at least ten times. This chain links TRBV7-3 with TRBJ1-1, with TRBD1 matching 8 bases. CDR1 is SGHTA, CDR2 FQGTGA, per germline. With V trimmed by 5 bases and J by 7 bases, 3 bases remained unmatched. CDR3 size: 12 residues. CDR3 in DNA: TGTGCCAGCAGCCACGGACAGGGTGAAGCTTTCTTT. This gives the protein CASSHGQGEAFF.

Concerning this clonotype: This could be a read error, since a much larger clone is one nucleotide away. The chain is built from TRBV29-1 and TRBJ2-5; possibly TRBD1 for D (5 bases). Per the germline V gene, CDR1 is SQVTM and CDR2 is ANQGSEA. V lost 3 bases and J 0 bases, leaving 14 bases between the germline ends. CDR3 length: 15 amino acids. The CDR3: CSVDGHRWYQETQYF. The CDR3, as DNA: TGCAGCGTTGACGGGCACAGGTGGTACCAAGAGACCCAGTACTTC.

This clonotype was seen many times. The chain uses TRBV28 and TRBJ2-3; no reliable D call. Germline V gene sequence: CDR1 MDHEN, CDR2 SYDVKM. The V end was cut by 3 bases, the J end by 0 bases, with 10 bases between. This CDR3 comprises 15 residues. In DNA, the CDR3 is TGTGCCAGCAGTTTCGCGGTCCCTAGCACAGATACGCAGTATTTT. Its translation: CASSFAVPSTDTQYF.

Turning to this clonotype: A much larger clone sits a single nucleotide away, making a read error possible. V gene TRBV28 combines with J gene TRBJ2-7, with unresolved D. This CDR3 contains 14 residues. Germline CDR1 reads MDHEN; CDR2 reads SYDVKM. CDR3 DNA: TGTACCAGCAGACGAAGGACGCAATCCTACGAGCAGTACTTC. As protein: CTSRRRTQSYEQYF.